This TCR beta chain came from a study of cytomegalovirus exposure and HLA in healthy donors. PCR amplification relied on 60 Vbeta primers (plus 13 Jbeta primers). Clones were read by immunoSEQ multiplex PCR, and TCRdb kept only the in-frame ones, dropping some. The sample has about 61,000 clones; approximately 72% are singletons. The receptor was derived from a man aged 50 to 59 in good health and CMV-seropositive. The sample comprised PBMCs.

As DNA, the CDR3 is TGTGCCAGCGGCAGGGGAGGGGAGACCCAGTACTTC. Amino acids: CASGRGGETQYF. The V call is TRBV6-1, the J call TRBJ2-5, with TRBD2 as a possible D gene (7 bases). This CDR3 comprises 12 residues. Between the trimmed V and J ends, which lost 8 bases and 5 bases, there was a span of 12 bases. The germline gives CDR1 MNHNS, CDR2 SASEGT.